This note documents a single T cell receptor (beta chain) sequence. Its antigen remains unknown. The study ran its PCR with 60 Vbeta and 13 Jbeta primers. Only in-frame clones appear in the TCRdb table, and some are missing; sequencing was by immunoSEQ multiplex PCR. The sample holds around 120,000 clones, more than 65% seen once. This CDR3 is 11 amino acids long. V lost 3 bases and J lost 9, with 6 bases in between. Germline lookup yields CDR1 MNHEY and CDR2 SVGAGI. These data belong to a study of cytomegalovirus exposure and HLA in healthy donors. Study-wide points: Three of the chains that were CMV-associated were confirmed in vitro to be specific for CMV antigens. It was about 180 TCR beta chains that were listed as cytomegalovirus-associated.

Sequenced input: PBMCs. The rearrangement joins TRBV6-5 to TRBJ2-1; no reliable D call. The clonotype comes from a man between 18 and 35 years old in good health and CMV-seronegative. The CDR3 loop is CASSYWPEQFF. The CDR3 bases are TGTGCCAGCAGTTATTGGCCTGAGCAGTTCTTC.